This is a list of T cell receptor beta chains from one sample in a study of T-cell reconstitution after alpha-beta-depleted transplantation in children. Using its own MiXCR run on the PCR reads, TCRdb lists one record per CDR3 protein. The sample records fewer than 700,000 distinct CDR3 sequences, roughly 23% being singletons. Sequencing was performed on PBMCs, mostly from graft donor cells, taken 360 days after TCRalphabeta/CD19-depleted stem cell transplant. These receptor sequences come from a boy in the first two years of life who had a stem cell transplant for acute myeloid leukemia, so the T cells may come from the graft donor. The CDR3 runs from the conserved cysteine through the conserved F or W. The order of the fields is clone size, V gene, J gene, D gene, CDR3 protein, CDR3 DNA. A D gene is named only where the DNA matches it firmly. Clone size appears in some rows only: once, few, many, or a class for an expanded clone.

size: few; V: TRBV6-4; J: TRBJ2-3; D: .; CDR3: CASSRRPSNTDTQYF; DNA: TGTGCCAGCAGTCGGAGGCCCTCGAACACAGATACGCAGTATTTT
size: many; V: TRBV28; J: TRBJ2-1; D: .; CDR3: CASSRYPSYNEQFF; DNA: TGTGCCAGCAGCCGATACCCATCCTACAATGAGCAGTTCTTC
size: many; V: TRBV12-3/TRBV12-4; J: TRBJ2-5; D: .; CDR3: CASSGHNQETQYF; DNA: TGTGCCAGCAGCGGACACAACCAAGAGACCCAGTACTTC
size: many; V: TRBV20-1; J: TRBJ1-1; D: TRBD1; CDR3: CSARSGQGITEAFF; DNA: TGCAGTGCTAGGTCAGGACAGGGGATCACTGAAGCTTTCTTT
size: few; V: TRBV20-1; J: TRBJ2-3; D: .; CDR3: CSARRGAQDLDTQYF; DNA: TGCAGTGCTAGAAGGGGGGCTCAGGACCTAGATACGCAGTATTTT
size: few; V: TRBV24-1; J: TRBJ2-1; D: .; CDR3: CATSDPLSNWFF; DNA: TGTGCCACCAGTGATCCCCTAAGCAACTGGTTCTTC
size: .; V: TRBV28; J: TRBJ2-4; D: .; CDR3: CASSLSYGGQRRNIQYF; DNA: TGTGCCAGCAGTTTAAGTTACGGGGGACAGCGTCGGAACATTCAGTACTTC
size: many; V: TRBV12-3/TRBV12-4; J: TRBJ2-3; D: TRBD2; CDR3: CASTYSGGGTDTQYF; DNA: TGTGCCAGCACCTATAGCGGGGGGGGCACAGATACGCAGTATTTT
size: few; V: TRBV6-5; J: TRBJ2-7; D: .; CDR3: CASSYPAASSYEQYF; DNA: TGTGCCAGCAGTTACCCGGCAGCCAGCTCCTACGAGCAGTACTTC
size: .; V: TRBV4-1; J: TRBJ1-4; D: .; CDR3: CASSQGTGTNEKLFF; DNA: TGCGCCAGCAGCCAAGGGACGGGTACTAATGAAAAACTGTTTTTT
size: many; V: TRBV28; J: TRBJ2-4; D: TRBD1; CDR3: CASSFPGQGGIAKNIQYF; DNA: TGTGCCAGCAGTTTCCCGGGACAGGGGGGAATAGCCAAAAACATTCAGTACTTC
size: many; V: TRBV27; J: TRBJ2-2; D: TRBD2; CDR3: CASRNRGVAGELFF; DNA: TGTGCCAGCAGAAATCGGGGGGTCGCCGGGGAGCTGTTTTTT
size: .; V: TRBV7-6; J: TRBJ1-1; D: TRBD1; CDR3: CASSLGQGPGYTEAFF; DNA: TGTGCCAGCAGCTTAGGACAGGGGCCAGGCTACACTGAAGCTTTCTTT
size: many; V: TRBV29-1; J: TRBJ2-5; D: .; CDR3: CSVSLQGGETQYF; DNA: TGCAGCGTAAGCCTACAGGGAGGGGAGACCCAGTACTTC
size: .; V: TRBV6-6; J: TRBJ2-5; D: .; CDR3: CASRQGAQYF; DNA: TGTGCCAGCCGCCAGGGAGCCCAGTACTTC
size: .; V: TRBV20-1; J: TRBJ2-7; D: .; CDR3: CSARDLTDPYEQYF; DNA: TGCAGTGCTAGAGATCTGACAGACCCCTACGAGCAGTACTTC
size: .; V: TRBV27; J: TRBJ2-3; D: .; CDR3: CASSLRLGDTDTQYF; DNA: TGTGCCAGCAGTTTAAGACTAGGGGACACAGATACGCAGTATTTT
size: many; V: TRBV5-5; J: TRBJ2-5; D: TRBD2; CDR3: CASRTSEETQYF; DNA: TGTGCCAGCAGGACTAGCGAAGAGACCCAGTACTTC
size: many; V: TRBV29-1; J: TRBJ2-2; D: TRBD1; CDR3: CSGPGQGGNTGELFF; DNA: TGCAGCGGACCGGGACAGGGAGGGAACACCGGGGAGCTGTTTTTT
size: many; V: TRBV6-1; J: TRBJ1-2; D: TRBD1; CDR3: CASRMDRADYGYTF; DNA: TGTGCCAGCAGGATGGACAGGGCCGACTATGGCTACACCTTC
size: many; V: TRBV29-1; J: TRBJ2-1; D: .; CDR3: CSGDTVTNEQFF; DNA: TGCAGCGGTGATACAGTTACCAATGAGCAGTTCTTC
size: few; V: TRBV6-1; J: TRBJ1-1; D: .; CDR3: CASSVTQGTEAFF; DNA: TGTGCCAGCAGTGTTACTCAGGGGACTGAAGCTTTCTTT
size: .; V: TRBV2; J: TRBJ2-3; D: TRBD2; CDR3: CASSESPAGGTSSTDTQYF; DNA: TGTGCCAGCAGTGAGTCACCAGCGGGGGGTACCTCTAGCACAGATACGCAGTATTTT
size: .; V: TRBV24-1; J: TRBJ2-2; D: .; CDR3: CATTYGGELFF; DNA: TGTGCCACCACCTATGGCGGGGAGCTGTTTTTT
size: .; V: TRBV13; J: TRBJ1-5; D: .; CDR3: CASSSRTGNQPQHF; DNA: TGTGCCAGCAGCTCTAGGACGGGGAATCAGCCCCAGCATTTT
size: many; V: TRBV28; J: TRBJ2-3; D: .; CDR3: CASSDPPTDTQYF; DNA: TGTGCCAGCAGTGACCCCCCCACAGATACGCAGTATTTT
size: many; V: TRBV7-6; J: TRBJ2-1; D: .; CDR3: CASSLWGNNEQFF; DNA: TGTGCCAGCAGCTTATGGGGCAACAATGAGCAGTTCTTC
size: .; V: TRBV12-3/TRBV12-4; J: TRBJ2-5; D: TRBD2; CDR3: CASSLSGGEETQYF; DNA: TGTGCCAGCAGTTTGAGTGGGGGGGAAGAGACCCAGTACTTC
size: .; V: TRBV6-5; J: TRBJ1-1; D: .; CDR3: CASSYSGHPNTEAFF; DNA: TGTGCCAGCAGTTACTCAGGACACCCAAACACTGAAGCTTTCTTT
size: .; V: TRBV10-3; J: TRBJ2-7; D: .; CDR3: CAISDSGVGEQYF; DNA: TGTGCCATCAGTGATTCGGGTGTCGGCGAGCAGTACTTC
size: few; V: TRBV28; J: TRBJ2-1; D: .; CDR3: CASSSVTMTGDSYNEQFF; DNA: TGTGCCAGCAGTTCTGTGACAATGACGGGGGACTCCTACAATGAGCAGTTCTTC
size: many; V: TRBV20-1; J: TRBJ2-7; D: TRBD2; CDR3: CSVTSGGPSYEQYF; DNA: TGCAGTGTGACTAGCGGGGGGCCCTCCTACGAGCAGTACTTC
size: .; V: TRBV10-3; J: TRBJ2-2; D: .; CDR3: CATEDTQPTGELFF; DNA: TGTGCCACCGAGGACACCCAGCCCACCGGGGAGCTGTTTTTT
size: many; V: TRBV28; J: TRBJ2-2; D: .; CDR3: CASSLTGLETGELFF; DNA: TGTGCCAGCAGTTTAACAGGGTTGGAAACCGGGGAGCTGTTTTTT
size: many; V: TRBV3-1; J: TRBJ2-3; D: .; CDR3: CASSQDQGGGTDTQYF; DNA: TGTGCCAGCAGCCAAGATCAGGGGGGGGGCACAGATACGCAGTATTTT
size: .; V: TRBV25-1; J: TRBJ2-3; D: .; CDR3: CASMTDTQYF; DNA: TGTGCCAGCATGACAGATACGCAGTATTTT
size: many; V: TRBV29-1; J: TRBJ2-1; D: .; CDR3: CSVESLNEQFF; DNA: TGCAGCGTTGAAAGTCTCAATGAGCAGTTCTTC
size: many; V: TRBV29-1; J: TRBJ2-5; D: .; CDR3: CSVLGTSQETQYF; DNA: TGCAGCGTTTTGGGGACAAGTCAAGAGACCCAGTACTTC
size: .; V: TRBV6-1; J: TRBJ2-3; D: TRBD1; CDR3: CASSASPRQGKTDTQYF; DNA: TGTGCCAGCAGCGCTTCTCCCCGACAGGGGAAGACAGATACGCAGTATTTT
size: many; V: TRBV7-8; J: TRBJ2-1; D: TRBD2; CDR3: CASSLAGTSGYNEQFF; DNA: TGTGCCAGCAGCCTCGCAGGGACTAGTGGATACAATGAGCAGTTCTTC